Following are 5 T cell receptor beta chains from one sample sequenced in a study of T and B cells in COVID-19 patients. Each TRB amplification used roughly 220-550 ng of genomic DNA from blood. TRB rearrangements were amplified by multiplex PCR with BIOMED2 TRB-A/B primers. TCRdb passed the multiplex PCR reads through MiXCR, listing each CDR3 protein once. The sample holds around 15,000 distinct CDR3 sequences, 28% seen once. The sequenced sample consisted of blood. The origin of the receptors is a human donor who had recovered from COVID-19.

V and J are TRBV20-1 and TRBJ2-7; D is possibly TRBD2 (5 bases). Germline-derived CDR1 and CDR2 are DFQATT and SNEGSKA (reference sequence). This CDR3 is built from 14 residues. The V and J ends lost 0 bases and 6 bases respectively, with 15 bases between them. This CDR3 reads CSARDQRLRPEQYF. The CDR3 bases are TGCAGTGCTAGAGACCAGAGACTAAGGCCCGAGCAGTACTTC.

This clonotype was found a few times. In DNA form, the CDR3 reads TGTGCCAGCAGACGGACTCTAGTTGGGAATCAGCCCCAGCATTTT. Its translation: CASRRTLVGNQPQHF. This rearrangement joins TRBV12-3 or TRBV12-4 to TRBJ1-5; D is undetermined. This CDR3 has 15 residues. Trimming removed 6 bases at V and 4 bases at J, with 16 bases between.

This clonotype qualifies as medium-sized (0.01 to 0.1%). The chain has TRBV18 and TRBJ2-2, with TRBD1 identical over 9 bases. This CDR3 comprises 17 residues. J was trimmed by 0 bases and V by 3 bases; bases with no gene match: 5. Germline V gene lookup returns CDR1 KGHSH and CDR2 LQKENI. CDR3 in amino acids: CASSPGQGITNTGELFF. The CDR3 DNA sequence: TGTGCCAGCTCACCGGGACAGGGCATTACGAACACCGGGGAGCTGTTTTTT.

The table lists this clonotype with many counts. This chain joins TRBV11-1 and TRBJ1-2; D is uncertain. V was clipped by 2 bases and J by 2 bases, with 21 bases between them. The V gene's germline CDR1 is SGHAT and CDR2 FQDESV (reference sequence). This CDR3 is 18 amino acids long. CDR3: CASSLSGPWVGDNYGYTF. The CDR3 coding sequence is TGTGCCAGCAGCTTATCGGGTCCGTGGGTAGGAGACAACTATGGCTACACCTTC.

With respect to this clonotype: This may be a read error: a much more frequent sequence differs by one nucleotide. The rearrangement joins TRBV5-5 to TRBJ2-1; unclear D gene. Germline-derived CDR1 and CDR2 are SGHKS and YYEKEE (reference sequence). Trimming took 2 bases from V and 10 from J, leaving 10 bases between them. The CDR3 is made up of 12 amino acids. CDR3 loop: CASSLGSYEQFF. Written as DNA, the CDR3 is TGTGCCAGCAGCTTAGGTAGCTACGAGCAGTTCTTC. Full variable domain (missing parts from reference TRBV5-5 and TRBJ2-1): DAGVTQSPTHLIKTRGQQVTLRCSPISGHKSVSWYQQVLGQGPQFIFQYYEKEERGRGNFPDRFSARQFPNYSSELNVNALLLGDSALYLCASSLGSYEQFFGPGTRLTVL.